The 21 T cell receptor beta chains below all came from one sample that was sequenced in a study of early T cells in non-severe SARS-CoV-2 infection. One entry per CDR3 protein, called by TCRdb with MiXCR from the 5' RACE reads. The sample has more than 70,000 distinct CDR3 sequences; about 12% are singletons. Sample: whole blood. These receptors were collected from an adult who was a healthcare worker with PCR-confirmed SARS-CoV-2 infection or an uninfected control (not recorded which).

The chain links TRBV7-9 to TRBJ2-7; 11 positions match TRBD1. With V trimmed by 5 bases and J by 4 bases, 10 bases remained unmatched. Germline V gene lookup returns CDR1 SEHNR and CDR2 FQNEAQ (reference sequence). This CDR3 is built from 16 residues. CDR3 coding DNA: TGTGCCAGCAGCCCTGGGGGTGGGACAGGGGGATACGAGCAGTACTTC. Its translation is CASSPGGGTGGYEQYF.

This clonotype was seen a handful of times. The chain recombines TRBV12-5 with TRBJ2-1, with 7 bases aligning to TRBD2. CDR3 length: 20 amino acids. V was pared by 2 bases and J by 3 bases, with 19 bases of the junction left unmatched. Germline V CDR1 and CDR2: LGHNT, FRNRAP. This CDR3 reads CASGLTTKRELAARYNEQFF. The CDR3 nucleotides are TGTGCTAGTGGTTTGACTACGAAACGAGAGCTAGCGGCTCGCTACAATGAGCAGTTCTTC. Full variable domain (rest looked up from reference TRBV12-5 and TRBJ2-1): DARVTQTPRHKVTEMGQEVTMRCQPILGHNTVFWYRQTMMQGLELLAYFRNRAPLDDSGMPKDRFSAEMPDATLATLKIQPSEPRDSAVYFCASGLTTKRELAARYNEQFFGPGTRLTVL.

This clonotype was observed a handful of times. This chain connects TRBV27 to TRBJ2-7; D unresolved. The germline CDR1 and CDR2 sequences are MNHEY and SMNVEV (reference sequence). The CDR3 consists of 18 residues. The V gene lost 5 bases and the J gene lost 1 base, with 24 bases spanning the gap. The CDR3 DNA sequence: TGTGCCAGCAGTATACTCTCTCCGGGCCTCACGGAATCCTACGAGCAGTACTTC. Protein: CASSILSPGLTESYEQYF.

The chain employs TRBV27 and TRBJ2-2; TRBD2 matches 10 bases. V lost 1 base and J lost 5; bases outside the gene matches: 7. Germline CDR1 reads MNHEY; CDR2 reads SMNVEV (reference sequence). The CDR3 consists of 17 residues. In DNA, the CDR3 is TGTGCCAGCAGTTTATGGGCTAGCGGGAGAGATACCGGGGAGCTGTTTTTT. Protein product: CASSLWASGRDTGELFF.

This clonotype has a handful of counts. The CDR3 protein is CAIRASGYNEQFF. The CDR3 nucleotides are TGTGCCATCAGGGCTAGCGGGTACAATGAGCAGTTCTTC. The rearrangement links TRBV10-3 to TRBJ2-1, with 8 bases lining up with TRBD2. J gave up 4 bases and V 6 bases, and 2 bases lay outside the gene matches. The CDR3 consists of 13 residues. CDR1 is ENHRY, CDR2 SYGVKD, per germline.

The chain carries TRBV19 and TRBJ2-7; D is possibly TRBD1 (5 bases). CDR1 and CDR2 from the germline V gene are LNHDA and SQIVND (reference sequence). The CDR3 is 14 amino acids. With 0 bases removed from V and 0 bases from J, the gap between germline ends came to 6 bases. The CDR3 coding sequence is TGTGCCAGTAGTATAGACAGGGCCTCCTACGAGCAGTACTTC. Encoded protein: CASSIDRASYEQYF.

This chain links TRBV5-1 with TRBJ2-5, with TRBD2 matching over 10 bases. The germline V gene encodes CDR1 SGHRS and CDR2 YFSETQ. Losses at the gene ends were 4 bases for V and 3 bases for J; bases not matched to a gene: 12. There are 17 residues in the CDR3. CDR3 loop: CASSLGLAASLEETQYF. The CDR3 nucleotides read TGCGCCAGCAGCCTCGGACTAGCGGCTAGTTTGGAAGAGACCCAGTACTTC.

The chain links TRBV15 to TRBJ1-5; 8 bases agree with TRBD1. The CDR3 has 14 amino acids. With 3 bases clipped from V and 4 bases from J, the junction kept 2 bases outside the gene matches. Per germline, CDR1 LNHNV and CDR2 YYDKDF (reference sequence). In DNA, the CDR3 is TGTGCCACCAGCAGGGACAGGGTAAATCAGCCCCAGCATTTT. Translating it yields CATSRDRVNQPQHF. Together with reference TRBV15 and TRBJ1-5, the CDR3 gives the full variable domain: DAMVIQNPRYQVTQFGKPVTLSCSQTLNHNVMYWYQQKSSQAPKLLFHYYDKDFNNEADTPDNFQSRRPNTSFCFLDIRSPGLGDTAMYLCATSRDRVNQPQHFGDGTRLSIL.

The CDR3 spells CASSLGGSQDTQYF. The CDR3 coding sequence is TGTGCCAGCAGCTTAGGCGGGAGTCAAGATACGCAGTATTTT. The chain employs TRBV7-9 and TRBJ2-3; the match to TRBD2 covers 7 bases. Trimming at V came to 1 base and at J to 5 bases, leaving 3 bases not matched to a gene. This CDR3 comprises 14 residues. The germline V gene encodes CDR1 SEHNR and CDR2 FQNEAQ (reference sequence).

This clonotype has just a few counts. As DNA, the CDR3 is TGTGCCAGCAGCTTGGATCTTGTCAGCCAAGAGACCCAGTACTTC. Translating it yields CASSLDLVSQETQYF. This chain joins TRBV5-6 and TRBJ2-5, with no clear D. The germline V gene has CDR1 SGHDT and CDR2 YYEEEE. The V gene lost 0 bases and the J gene lost 1 base, with 10 bases spanning the gap. The CDR3 covers 15 residues.

This sequence joins TRBV19 and TRBJ2-7, with D unclear. Trimming stripped 6 bases from V and 5 bases from J, with 17 bases between. CDR1 is LNHDA and CDR2 is SQIVND in the germline V gene (reference sequence). The CDR3 totals 14 residues. The CDR3 DNA sequence: TGTGCCAGTAGGCCTCCTATAATCGCCCACGAGCAGTACTTC. Encoded protein: CASRPPIIAHEQYF.

The sample holds a few counts of this clonotype. The chain links TRBV30 to TRBJ2-1; 9 nucleotides agree with TRBD2. Looked up from germline, CDR1 is GTSNPN and CDR2 is SVGIG (reference sequence). The CDR3 totals 19 residues. Trimming at V came to 4 bases and at J to 2 bases, leaving 18 bases not matched to a gene. Here the CDR3 DNA reads TGTGCCTGGAATCCTGGGGGTAGCGGGAGACGTGTAGCCTACAATGAGCAGTTCTTC. Protein: CAWNPGGSGRRVAYNEQFF.

There are a few counts of this clonotype. The rearrangement links TRBV18 to TRBJ2-5; D call uncertain. The CDR3 is 14 residues long. Trimming stripped 0 bases from V and 5 bases from J, with 10 bases between. The germline CDR1 and CDR2 sequences are KGHSH and LQKENI. Here the CDR3 DNA reads TGTGCCAGCTCACCACCGTACTTACGGGAGACCCAGTACTTC. Translated: CASSPPYLRETQYF.

This chain links TRBV19 with TRBJ2-1; 12 bases are a match to TRBD2. Per germline, CDR1 LNHDA and CDR2 SQIVND (reference sequence). With 2 bases clipped from V and 6 bases from J, the junction kept 2 bases outside the gene matches. The CDR3 has 15 residues. The CDR3 sequence: CASSILAGGPNEQFF. The CDR3 DNA reads TGTGCCAGTAGTATACTAGCGGGAGGGCCCAATGAGCAGTTCTTC. Complete variable domain (other parts from reference TRBV19 and TRBJ2-1): DGGITQSPKYLFRKEGQNVTLSCEQNLNHDAMYWYRQDPGQGLRLIYYSQIVNDFQKGDIAEGYSVSREKKESFPLTVTSAQKNPTAFYLCASSILAGGPNEQFFGPGTRLTVL.

The V gene is TRBV11-2, the J gene TRBJ1-1; D is uncertain. Germline V gene lookup returns CDR1 SGHAT and CDR2 FQNNGV. V was pared by 1 base and J by 1 base, with 7 bases between. The CDR3 has 14 residues. The CDR3 loop is CASSLGGGNTEAFF. In nucleotides, the CDR3 is TGTGCCAGCAGCTTAGGCGGCGGGAACACTGAAGCTTTCTTT.

Many counts were recorded for this clonotype. The V gene is TRBV20-1, the J gene TRBJ1-5; D unclear. V lost 5 bases and J lost 4, with 12 bases in between. The CDR3 consists of 13 residues. Germline V gives CDR1 DFQATT, CDR2 SNEGSKA (reference sequence). DNA for the CDR3: TGCAGTGCTCCCCCTCCGGGGAATCAGCCCCAGCATTTT. It codes for CSAPPPGNQPQHF.

Ten or more counts support this clonotype. This chain connects TRBV4-2 to TRBJ1-6, with D perhaps matching TRBD1 (5 bases). The CDR3 covers 17 residues. Per the germline V gene, CDR1 is LGHNA and CDR2 is YNFKEQ. The V and J ends lost 3 bases and 0 bases respectively, with 12 bases between them. The CDR3 nucleotides are TGTGCCAGCAGCCAGGAGTACAGGAGCTCCTATAATTCACCCCTCCACTTT. Translation: CASSQEYRSSYNSPLHF.

The sample holds many counts of this clonotype. This chain connects TRBV4-1 to TRBJ1-5; 7 bases map to TRBD1. The CDR3 is 14 amino acids. With 0 bases clipped from V and 7 bases from J, the junction kept 3 bases outside the gene matches. Germline V CDR1 and CDR2: MGHRA, YSYEKL. The CDR3 protein is CASSQETGVQPQHF. The CDR3 DNA reads as TGCGCCAGCAGCCAAGAAACAGGGGTACAGCCCCAGCATTTT.

This clonotype appeared a few times. J is TRBJ1-6 and V is TRBV4-3; D call uncertain. Germline CDR1 reads LGHNA; CDR2 reads YSLEER. This CDR3 contains 15 residues. Trimming shortened V by 2 bases and J by 17 bases, and 22 bases separated the two germline ends. The DNA of the CDR3 is TGCGCCAGCAGCCAAAGTTGGATCAATTCGGACCTTATCCACTTT. Translation: CASSQSWINSDLIHF.

This clonotype came up many times. The CDR3 protein is CASSRQRTGVGEKLFF. CDR3 coding DNA: TGTGCCAGCAGTAGACAGAGGACAGGGGTTGGTGAAAAACTGTTTTTT. V usage is TRBV6-6 and J usage is TRBJ1-4, with 9 bases matching TRBD1. Germline V CDR1 and CDR2: MNHNY, SVGAGI (reference sequence). V was clipped by 5 bases and J by 7 bases; unmatched bases: 11. The CDR3 covers 16 residues.

The CDR3 spells CAIRGDTRYNEQFF. CDR3 coding DNA: TGTGCCATCAGGGGGGACACACGCTACAATGAGCAGTTCTTC. The J gene is TRBJ2-1, the V gene TRBV10-3; possible D gene TRBD1, 6 bases. The CDR3 covers 14 residues. The V gene lost 6 bases and the J gene lost 3 bases, with 12 bases spanning the gap. Germline CDR1 is ENHRY and CDR2 is SYGVKD.